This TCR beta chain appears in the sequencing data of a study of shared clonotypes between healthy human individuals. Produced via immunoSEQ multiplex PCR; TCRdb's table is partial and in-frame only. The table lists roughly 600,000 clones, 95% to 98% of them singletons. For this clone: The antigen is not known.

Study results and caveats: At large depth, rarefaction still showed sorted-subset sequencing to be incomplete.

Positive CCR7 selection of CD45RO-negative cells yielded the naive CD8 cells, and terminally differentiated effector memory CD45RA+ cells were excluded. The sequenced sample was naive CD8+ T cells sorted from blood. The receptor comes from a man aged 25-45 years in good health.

CDR3 sequence reads: CASSQDGGHVPDTQYF. The CDR3 nucleotides read TGCGCCAGCAGCCAAGATGGGGGTCATGTGCCAGATACGCAGTATTTT. The chain couples TRBV4-1 to TRBJ2-3, with D perhaps TRBD1 or TRBD2 (5 bases each). Germline V gene data show CDR1 as MGHRA and CDR2 as YSYEKL. V dropped 0 bases and J dropped 4 bases, with 14 bases sitting between them. This CDR3 has 16 residues.